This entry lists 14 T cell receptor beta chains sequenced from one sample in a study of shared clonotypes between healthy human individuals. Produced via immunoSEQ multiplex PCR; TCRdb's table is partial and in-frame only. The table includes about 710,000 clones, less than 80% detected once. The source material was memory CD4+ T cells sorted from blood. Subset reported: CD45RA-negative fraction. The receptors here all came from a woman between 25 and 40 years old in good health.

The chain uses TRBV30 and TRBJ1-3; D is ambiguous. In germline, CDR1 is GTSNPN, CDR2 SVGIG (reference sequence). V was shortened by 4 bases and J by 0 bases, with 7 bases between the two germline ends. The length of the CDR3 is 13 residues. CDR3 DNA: TGTGCCTGGACACAGAGCTCTGGAAACACCATATATTTT. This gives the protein CAWTQSSGNTIYF.

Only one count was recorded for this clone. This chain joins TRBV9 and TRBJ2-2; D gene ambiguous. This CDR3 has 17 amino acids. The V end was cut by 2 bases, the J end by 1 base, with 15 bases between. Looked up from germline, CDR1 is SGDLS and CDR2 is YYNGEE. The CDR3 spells CASSVSVGSLNTGELFF. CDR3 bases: TGTGCCAGCAGCGTGTCCGTTGGCAGCCTGAACACCGGGGAGCTGTTTTTT.

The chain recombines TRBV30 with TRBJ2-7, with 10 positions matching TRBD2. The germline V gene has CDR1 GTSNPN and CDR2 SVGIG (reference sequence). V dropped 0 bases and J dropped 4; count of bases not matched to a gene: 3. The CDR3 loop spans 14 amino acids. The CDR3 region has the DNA TGTGCCTGGAGTGTATCTAGCGGGAGATACGAGCAGTACTTC. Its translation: CAWSVSSGRYEQYF.

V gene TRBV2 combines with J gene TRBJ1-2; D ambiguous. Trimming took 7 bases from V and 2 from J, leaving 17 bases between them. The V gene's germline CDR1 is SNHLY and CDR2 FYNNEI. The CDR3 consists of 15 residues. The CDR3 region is CASKEGVSNNYGYTF. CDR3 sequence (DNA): TGTGCCAGCAAAGAGGGAGTAAGCAACAACTATGGCTACACCTTC.

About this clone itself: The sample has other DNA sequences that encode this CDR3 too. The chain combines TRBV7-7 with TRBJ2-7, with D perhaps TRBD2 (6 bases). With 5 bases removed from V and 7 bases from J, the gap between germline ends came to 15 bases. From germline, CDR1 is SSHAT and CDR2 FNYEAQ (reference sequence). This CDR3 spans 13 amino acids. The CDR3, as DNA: TGTGCCAGCAGCGCCTCGCGGGGTCAAGAGCAGTACTTC. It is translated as CASSASRGQEQYF.

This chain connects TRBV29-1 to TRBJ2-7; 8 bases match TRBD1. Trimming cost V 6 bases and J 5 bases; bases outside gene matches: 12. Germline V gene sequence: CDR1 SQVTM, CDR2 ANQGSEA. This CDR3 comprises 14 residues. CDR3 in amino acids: CSVDTGTGGNEQYF. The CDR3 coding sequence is TGCAGCGTCGACACGGGGACAGGTGGAAACGAGCAGTACTTC.

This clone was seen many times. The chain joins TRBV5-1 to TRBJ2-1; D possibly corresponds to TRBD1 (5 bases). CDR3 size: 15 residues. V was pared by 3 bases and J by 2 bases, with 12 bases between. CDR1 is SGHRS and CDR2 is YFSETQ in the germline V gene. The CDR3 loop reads CASSSSGYTYNEQFF. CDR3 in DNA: TGCGCCAGCAGCTCGTCAGGGTATACCTACAATGAGCAGTTCTTC.

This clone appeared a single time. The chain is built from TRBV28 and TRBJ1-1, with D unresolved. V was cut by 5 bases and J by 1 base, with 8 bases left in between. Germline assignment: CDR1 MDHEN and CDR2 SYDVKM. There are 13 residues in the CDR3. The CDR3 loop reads CASSRHTNTEAFF. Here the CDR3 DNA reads TGTGCCAGCAGTCGACATACGAACACTGAAGCTTTCTTT.

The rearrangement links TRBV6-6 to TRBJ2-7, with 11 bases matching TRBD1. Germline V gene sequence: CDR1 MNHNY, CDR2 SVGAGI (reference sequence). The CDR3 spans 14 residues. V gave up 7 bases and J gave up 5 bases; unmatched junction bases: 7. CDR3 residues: CASTRGTGGHEQYF. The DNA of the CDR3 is TGTGCCAGCACTAGGGGGACAGGGGGGCACGAGCAGTACTTC.

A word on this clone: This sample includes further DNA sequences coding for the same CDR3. CDR3 bases: TGCGCCAGCAGCTCCGGGACTGTCCAAGAGACCCAGTACTTC. Amino acids: CASSSGTVQETQYF. This chain uses TRBV5-1 with TRBJ2-5; the D gene is possibly TRBD2 (6 bases). This CDR3 is built from 14 residues. The V end was cut by 3 bases, the J end by 1 base, with 10 bases between. The germline V gene encodes CDR1 SGHRS and CDR2 YFSETQ.

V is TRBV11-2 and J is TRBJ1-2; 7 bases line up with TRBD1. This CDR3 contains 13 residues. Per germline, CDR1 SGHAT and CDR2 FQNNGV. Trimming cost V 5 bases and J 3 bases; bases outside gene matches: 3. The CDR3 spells CASSPQGDYGYTF. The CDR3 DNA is TGTGCCAGCAGCCCGCAGGGGGACTATGGCTACACCTTC. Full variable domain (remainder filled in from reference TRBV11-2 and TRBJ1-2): EAGVAQSPRYKIIEKRQSVAFWCNPISGHATLYWYQQILGQGPKLLIQFQNNGVVDDSQLPKDRFSAERLKGVDSTLKIQPAKLEDSAVYLCASSPQGDYGYTFGSGTRLTVV.

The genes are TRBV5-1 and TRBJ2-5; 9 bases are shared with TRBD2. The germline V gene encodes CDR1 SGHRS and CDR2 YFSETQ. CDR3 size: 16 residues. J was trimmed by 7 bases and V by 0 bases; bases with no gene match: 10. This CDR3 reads CASSLGSAGGPGTQYF. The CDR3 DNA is TGCGCCAGCAGCTTGGGTTCGGCGGGAGGGCCAGGGACCCAGTACTTC.

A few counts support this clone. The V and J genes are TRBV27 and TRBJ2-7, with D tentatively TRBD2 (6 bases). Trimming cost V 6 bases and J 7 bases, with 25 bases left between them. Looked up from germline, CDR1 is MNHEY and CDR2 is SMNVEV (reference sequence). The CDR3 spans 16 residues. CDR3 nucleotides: TGTGCCAGCAGCCCATCTTTGGGGGGAGGAATAGGGGAGCAGTACTTC. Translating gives CASSPSLGGGIGEQYF.

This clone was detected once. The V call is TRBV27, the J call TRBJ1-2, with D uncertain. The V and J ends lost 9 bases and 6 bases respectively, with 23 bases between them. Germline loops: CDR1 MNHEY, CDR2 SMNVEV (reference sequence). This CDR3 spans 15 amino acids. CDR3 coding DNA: TGTGCCAGGGGGTCGGCAGACCACCCGCTTGATGGCTACACCTTC. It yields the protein CARGSADHPLDGYTF.